This T cell receptor (beta chain) originates from a study of T-cell memory formation after mild COVID-19. The overall study: TCR clusters showed largely donor specificity.

The study, taken as a whole, reports: Second-wave clones with a day 37 peak had unconfirmed SARS-CoV-2 specificity. Day 15 to 85 contracting clones showed balanced CD4/CD8; later expanders leaned CD4+.

Comments on this clonotype: Antigen specificity is unknown. A read error may account for a junction end that differs from germline.

Libraries for TCRalpha and TCRbeta carried sample barcodes and unique molecular identifiers via 5'RACE. TCRdb passed the 5' RACE reads through MiXCR, listing each CDR3 protein once. The data hold around 390,000 distinct CDR3 sequences, with 15% to 20% observed a single time. CDR3 length: 14 residues. Germline CDR1 is MDHEN and CDR2 is SYDVKM. This TCR came from a man between 18 and 35 years old who had mild COVID-19 (a few samples of this study predate the infection). Cell type and time point are not known. The chain employs TRBV28 and TRBJ2-6; D is unresolved. Sequencing input: PBMCs or a T cell subset sorted from them (not recorded which). This CDR3 is CAIQDTSVANVLTF. In DNA form, the CDR3 reads TGTGCCATCCAAGATACATCTGTGGCCAACGTCCTGACTTTC.